One T cell receptor beta chain is described in this entry. TCRdb re-analysed the 5' RACE reads in MiXCR, keeping a single row per CDR3 protein. The sample holds around 600,000 distinct CDR3 sequences, 10% to 15% seen once. These data originate in a study of T cells after yellow fever vaccination. V shed 3 bases, J shed 0 bases, and the junction held 4 bases outside the gene matches. The CDR3 consists of 16 residues. The germline V gene has CDR1 MNHEY and CDR2 SMNVEV (reference sequence). V and J are TRBV27 and TRBJ1-4, with 7 bases fitting TRBD1. This TCR came from a man aged 25-40 years who received the YFV17D yellow fever vaccine. The specimen comprised PBMCs, sampled on the day of the yellow fever booster vaccination. As DNA, the CDR3 is TGTGCCAGCAGTTTTACAGGGGTCGCAACTAATGAAAAACTGTTTTTT. As protein: CASSFTGVATNEKLFF.